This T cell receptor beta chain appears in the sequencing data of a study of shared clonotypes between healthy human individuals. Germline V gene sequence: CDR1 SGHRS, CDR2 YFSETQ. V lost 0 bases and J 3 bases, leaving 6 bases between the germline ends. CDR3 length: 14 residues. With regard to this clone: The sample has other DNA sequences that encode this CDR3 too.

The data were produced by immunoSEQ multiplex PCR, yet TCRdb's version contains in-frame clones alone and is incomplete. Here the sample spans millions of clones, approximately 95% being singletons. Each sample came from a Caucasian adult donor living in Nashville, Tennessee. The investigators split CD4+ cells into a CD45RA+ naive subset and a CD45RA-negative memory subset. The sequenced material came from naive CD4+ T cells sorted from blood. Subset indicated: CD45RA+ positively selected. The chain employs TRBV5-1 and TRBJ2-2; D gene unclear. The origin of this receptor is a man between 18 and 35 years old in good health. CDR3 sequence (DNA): TGCGCCAGCAGCTTGGATCGAGACACCGGGGAGCTGTTTTTT. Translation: CASSLDRDTGELFF.